The 19 T cell receptor beta chains below come from one sample, sequenced in a study of OX40 agonist ivuxolimab in advanced cancers. The protocol was immunoSEQ multiplex PCR, while the TCRdb copy is restricted to in-frame clones and leaves out a portion. The sample contains roughly 60,000 clones, under 95% of which appear only once. The specimen was CD4+ or CD8+ T cells sorted from blood, collected in a trial of the OX40 agonist ivuxolimab. The receptors come from an adult with an advanced solid tumor such as melanoma, head and neck, liver or kidney cancer.

This sequence joins TRBV5-4 and TRBJ1-2, with D perhaps matching TRBD1 (6 bases). CDR3 length: 13 amino acids. Germline lookup yields CDR1 SGHNT and CDR2 YYREEE (reference sequence). V gave up 1 base and J gave up 5 bases, with 9 bases separating them. The chain's CDR3 is CASSLWTEYGYTF. CDR3 bases: TGTGCCAGCAGCTTGTGGACAGAATATGGCTACACCTTC.

The chain carries TRBV27 and TRBJ1-6; D uncertain. V was clipped by 5 bases and J by 3 bases, with 11 bases between them. The germline gives CDR1 MNHEY, CDR2 SMNVEV (reference sequence). This CDR3 has 15 amino acids. The CDR3 DNA reads as TGTGCCAGCAGTCAAACGACGGTCTATAATTCACCCCTCCACTTT. Protein product: CASSQTTVYNSPLHF.

This chain connects TRBV4-3 to TRBJ2-1; TRBD2 matches 9 bases. V dropped 1 base and J dropped 4; count of bases not matched to a gene: 8. There are 17 residues in the CDR3. The germline V gene has CDR1 LGHNA and CDR2 YSLEER. The CDR3 region is CASSQGSGTSLYNEQFF. As DNA, the CDR3 is TGCGCCAGCAGCCAAGGGTCCGGGACTAGCCTATACAATGAGCAGTTCTTC.

This chain connects TRBV19 to TRBJ2-6; the D is unclear. CDR1 and CDR2 (germline): LNHDA, SQIVND (reference sequence). This CDR3 has 14 amino acids. Trimming stripped 5 bases from V and 1 base from J, with 6 bases between. The CDR3 coding sequence is TGTGCCAGTAGTCAGCAATCTGGGGCCAACGTCCTGACTTTC. Residues: CASSQQSGANVLTF.

The genes are TRBV7-7 and TRBJ2-4, with 9 positions matching TRBD1. The CDR3 covers 19 residues. V gave up 4 bases and J gave up 0 bases; unmatched junction bases: 13. Germline lookup yields CDR1 SSHAT and CDR2 FNYEAQ (reference sequence). CDR3 in amino acids: CASSSRDREREGAKNIQYF. Here the CDR3 DNA reads TGTGCCAGCAGCTCCCGGGACAGGGAAAGGGAGGGAGCCAAAAACATTCAGTACTTC.

V and J are TRBV27 and TRBJ1-6; 7 bases line up with TRBD1. J lost 8 bases, V lost 5 bases, and 3 bases had no gene match. Germline V lookup: CDR1 MNHEY, CDR2 SMNVEV (reference sequence). The CDR3 loop spans 13 amino acids. The CDR3 region has the DNA TGTGCCAGCAGTAGGGACAGTTATTCACCCCTCCACTTT. Translating it yields CASSRDSYSPLHF.

The chain has TRBV6-1 and TRBJ2-3, with D possibly matching TRBD1 (6 bases). The CDR3 totals 15 residues. Germline CDR1 and CDR2: MNHNS and SASEGT. Trimming left V 6 bases short and J 1 base short, with 14 bases between. This chain's CDR3 is CASSMGQIGTDTQYF. In DNA form, the CDR3 reads TGTGCCAGCAGCATGGGACAAATTGGCACAGATACGCAGTATTTT.

The chain is built from TRBV2 and TRBJ1-2; TRBD1 is a possible D gene (5 bases). Trimming removed 6 bases from V and 7 bases from J, with 18 bases in between. The CDR3 totals 14 residues. The germline gives CDR1 SNHLY, CDR2 FYNNEI. CDR3 DNA sequence: TGTGCCAGCAGGGGGCTGGGGGTAGCGGGTGGCTACACCTTC. This codes for CASRGLGVAGGYTF.

The chain recombines TRBV2 with TRBJ2-2; D not resolved. CDR3 size: 13 residues. Trimming took 7 bases from V and 5 from J, leaving 11 bases between them. The V gene's germline CDR1 is SNHLY and CDR2 FYNNEI. This chain's CDR3 is CASKPEGTGELFF. The CDR3 DNA reads TGTGCCAGCAAACCAGAAGGGACCGGGGAGCTGTTTTTT.

The genes are TRBV27 and TRBJ2-2; TRBD2 agrees at 11 bases. The J segment lost 4 bases and the V segment lost 3 bases, leaving 4 bases of the junction unmatched. This CDR3 is 16 amino acids long. Per germline, CDR1 MNHEY and CDR2 SMNVEV (reference sequence). The CDR3 is CASSFVAGGGTGELFF. The DNA of the CDR3 is TGTGCCAGCAGTTTCGTAGCGGGAGGGGGCACCGGGGAGCTGTTTTTT.

The V and J genes are TRBV5-4 and TRBJ2-3; 10 positions agree with TRBD2. V was clipped by 0 bases and J by 10 bases; unmatched bases: 2. The germline V gene has CDR1 SGHNT and CDR2 YYREEE (reference sequence). The CDR3 totals 13 residues. CDR3 sequence (DNA): TGTGCCAGCAGCTTGGTTGGGACTAGCGCGCAGTATTTT. Translation: CASSLVGTSAQYF.

J is TRBJ2-5 and V is TRBV5-6; no definite D call. CDR1 SGHDT and CDR2 YYEEEE come from the germline V gene. The CDR3 consists of 13 residues. The ends were cut back, 2 bases at V and 5 bases at J, with 10 bases in the middle. CDR3 DNA sequence: TGTGCCAGCAGCTTTTGGGTCGGGGAGACCCAGTACTTC. Translating it yields CASSFWVGETQYF.

The chain has TRBV28 and TRBJ2-2; TRBD1 matches 7 bases. In germline, CDR1 is MDHEN, CDR2 SYDVKM. Trimming at V came to 6 bases and at J to 6 bases, leaving 16 bases not matched to a gene. The CDR3 covers 17 residues. CDR3 in DNA: TGTGCCAGCAGCTCTTACGCCCCGGGACAGCAGTCCGGGGAGCTGTTTTTT. This gives the protein CASSSYAPGQQSGELFF.

J is TRBJ1-4 and V is TRBV6-1; 8 bases map to TRBD1. CDR1 and CDR2 from the germline V gene are MNHNS and SASEGT. Losses at the gene ends were 5 bases for V and 3 bases for J; bases not matched to a gene: 2. This CDR3 has 14 amino acids. CDR3 in amino acids: CASSSTGANEKLFF. The CDR3 DNA follows: TGTGCCAGCAGTTCGACAGGGGCTAATGAAAAACTGTTTTTT.

The V and J genes are TRBV27 and TRBJ1-5; D is perhaps TRBD1 (5 bases). CDR1 and CDR2 from the germline V gene are MNHEY and SMNVEV (reference sequence). The CDR3 has 14 residues. Trimming removed 1 base at V and 5 bases at J, with 9 bases between. CDR3 sequence reads: CASSLFGGYQPQHF. CDR3 DNA: TGTGCCAGCAGTTTATTCGGGGGTTATCAGCCCCAGCATTTT.

The V gene is TRBV18, the J gene TRBJ2-3; possibly TRBD1 for D (7 bases). Trimming left V 3 bases short and J 5 bases short, with 15 bases between. This CDR3 spans 15 amino acids. Germline V lookup: CDR1 KGHSH, CDR2 LQKENI. The CDR3 DNA sequence: TGTGCCAGCTCACCCCCCCAGGGGGGCAGAGATACGCAGTATTTT. This gives the protein CASSPPQGGRDTQYF.

V and J are TRBV6-1 and TRBJ2-7, with 8 bases lining up with TRBD2. Losses at the gene ends were 6 bases for V and 6 bases for J; bases not matched to a gene: 10. The CDR3 length is 14 residues. Looked up from germline, CDR1 is MNHNS and CDR2 is SASEGT. CDR3 coding DNA: TGTGCCAGCAGAGTTCTTGGACTAGCTGCCGAGCAGTACTTC. Protein product: CASRVLGLAAEQYF.

The chain uses TRBV11-3 and TRBJ2-3; 10 nucleotides match TRBD1. The J segment lost 6 bases and the V segment lost 0 bases, leaving 6 bases of the junction unmatched. CDR3 length: 16 residues. The V gene's germline CDR1 is SGHNT and CDR2 YENEEA. The CDR3 DNA sequence: TGTGCCAGCAGCTTAGACTCGAGACAGGGGGCGGATACGCAGTATTTT. The encoded protein is CASSLDSRQGADTQYF.

This clone was seen only once. The rearrangement uses TRBV19 and TRBJ1-1, with a tentative D call TRBD1 (5 bases). The CDR3 is 14 amino acids. Per the germline V gene, CDR1 is LNHDA and CDR2 is SQIVND (reference sequence). Trimming removed 7 bases from V and 2 bases from J, with 14 bases in between. In nucleotides, the CDR3 is TGTGCCAGTATGGGTCCCCAGGGTAACACTGAAGCTTTCTTT. It codes for CASMGPQGNTEAFF.